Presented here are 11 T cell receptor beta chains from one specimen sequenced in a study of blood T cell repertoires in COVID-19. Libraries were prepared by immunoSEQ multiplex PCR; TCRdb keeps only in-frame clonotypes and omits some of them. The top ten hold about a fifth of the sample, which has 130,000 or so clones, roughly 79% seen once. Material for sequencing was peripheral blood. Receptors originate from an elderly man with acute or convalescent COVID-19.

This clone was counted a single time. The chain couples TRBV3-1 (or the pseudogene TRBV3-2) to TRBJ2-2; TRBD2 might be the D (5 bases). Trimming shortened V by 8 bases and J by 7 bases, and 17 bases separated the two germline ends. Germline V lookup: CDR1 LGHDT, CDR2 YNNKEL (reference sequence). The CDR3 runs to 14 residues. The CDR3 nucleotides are TGTGCCAGCCGGCCAGGACCCGGAGGCGGGGAGCTGTTTTTT. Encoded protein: CASRPGPGGGELFF.

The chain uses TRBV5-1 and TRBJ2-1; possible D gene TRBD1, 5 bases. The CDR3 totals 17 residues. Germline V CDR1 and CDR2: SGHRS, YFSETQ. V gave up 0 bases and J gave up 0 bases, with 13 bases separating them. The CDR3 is CASSLEATAYSYNEQFF. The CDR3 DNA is TGCGCCAGCAGCTTGGAAGCGACAGCCTACTCCTACAATGAGCAGTTCTTC.

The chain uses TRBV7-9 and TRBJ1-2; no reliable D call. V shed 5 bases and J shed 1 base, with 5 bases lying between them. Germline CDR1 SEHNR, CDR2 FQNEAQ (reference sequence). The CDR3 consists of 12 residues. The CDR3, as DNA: TGTGCCAGCAGCCCGGTTAACTATGGCTACACCTTC. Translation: CASSPVNYGYTF.

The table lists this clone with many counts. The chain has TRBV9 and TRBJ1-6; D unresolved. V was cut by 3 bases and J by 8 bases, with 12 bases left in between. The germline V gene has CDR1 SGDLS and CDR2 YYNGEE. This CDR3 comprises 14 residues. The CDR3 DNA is TGTGCCAGCAGCGGCGTGGGCTGGGATTCACCCCTCCACTTT. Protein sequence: CASSGVGWDSPLHF. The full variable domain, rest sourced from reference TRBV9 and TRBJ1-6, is DSGVTQTPKHLITATGQRVTLRCSPRSGDLSVYWYQQSLDQGLQFLIQYYNGEERAKGNILERFSAQQFPDLHSELNLSSLELGDSALYFCASSGVGWDSPLHFGNGTRLTVT.

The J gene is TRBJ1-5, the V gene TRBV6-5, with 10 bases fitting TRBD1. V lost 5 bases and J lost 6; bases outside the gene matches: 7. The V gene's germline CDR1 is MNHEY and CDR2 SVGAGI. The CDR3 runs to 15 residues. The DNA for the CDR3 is TGTGCCAGCAGTCACCGGGGGACAGGGGTTCAGCCCCAGCATTTT. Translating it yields CASSHRGTGVQPQHF.

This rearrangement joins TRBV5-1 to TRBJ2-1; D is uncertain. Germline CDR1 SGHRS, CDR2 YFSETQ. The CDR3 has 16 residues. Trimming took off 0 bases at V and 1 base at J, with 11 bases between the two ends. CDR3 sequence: CASSLVAQVSYNEQFF. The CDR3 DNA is TGCGCCAGCAGCTTGGTGGCGCAGGTTTCCTACAATGAGCAGTTCTTC.

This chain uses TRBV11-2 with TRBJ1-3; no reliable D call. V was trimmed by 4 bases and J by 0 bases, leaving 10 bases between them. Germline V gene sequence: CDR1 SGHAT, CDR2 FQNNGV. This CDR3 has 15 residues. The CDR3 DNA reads TGTGCCAGCAGCTCCCGACTGATCTCTGGAAACACCATATATTTT. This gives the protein CASSSRLISGNTIYF.

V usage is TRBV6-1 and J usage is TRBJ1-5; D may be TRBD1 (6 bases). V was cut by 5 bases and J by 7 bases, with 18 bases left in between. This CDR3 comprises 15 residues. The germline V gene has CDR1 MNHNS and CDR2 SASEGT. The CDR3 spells CASSLPGQRDQPQHF. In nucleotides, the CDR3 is TGTGCCAGCAGTTTACCGGGACAAAGGGACCAGCCCCAGCATTTT.

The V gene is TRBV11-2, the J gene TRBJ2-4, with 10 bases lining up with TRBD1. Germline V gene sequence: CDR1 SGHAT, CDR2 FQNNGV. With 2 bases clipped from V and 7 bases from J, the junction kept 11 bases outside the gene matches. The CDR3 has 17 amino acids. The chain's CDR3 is CASSLSTRQGAGNIQYF. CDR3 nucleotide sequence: TGTGCCAGCAGCTTAAGTACACGACAGGGGGCCGGGAACATTCAGTACTTC.

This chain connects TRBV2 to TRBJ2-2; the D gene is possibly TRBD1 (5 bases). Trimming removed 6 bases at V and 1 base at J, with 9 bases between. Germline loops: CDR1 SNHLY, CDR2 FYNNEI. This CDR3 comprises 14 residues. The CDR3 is CASRTGGNTGELFF. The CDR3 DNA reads TGTGCCAGCAGAACAGGTGGGAACACCGGGGAGCTGTTTTTT.

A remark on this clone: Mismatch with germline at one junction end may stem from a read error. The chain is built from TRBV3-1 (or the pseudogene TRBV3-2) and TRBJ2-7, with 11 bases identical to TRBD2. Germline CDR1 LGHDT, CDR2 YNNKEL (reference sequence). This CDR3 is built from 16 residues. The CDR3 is CASNQGIAGGQYEQYF. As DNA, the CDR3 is TGTGCCAGCAACCAAGGGATAGCGGGGGGGCAATACGAGCAGTACTTC.